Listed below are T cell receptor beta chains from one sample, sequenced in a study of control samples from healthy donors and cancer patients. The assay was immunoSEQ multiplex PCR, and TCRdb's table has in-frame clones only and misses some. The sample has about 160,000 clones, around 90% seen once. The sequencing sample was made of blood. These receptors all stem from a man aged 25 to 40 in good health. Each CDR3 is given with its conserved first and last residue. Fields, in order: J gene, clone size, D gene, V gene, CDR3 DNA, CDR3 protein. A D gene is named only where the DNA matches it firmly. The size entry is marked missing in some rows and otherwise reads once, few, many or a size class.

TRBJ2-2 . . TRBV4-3 TGCGCCAGCAGCCAAGGACACCCGAACACCGGGGAGCTGTTTTTT CASSQGHPNTGELFF
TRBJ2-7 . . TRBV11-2 TGTGCCAGCAGCTATAGTTTGAAGGGGGACTCCTACGAGCAGTACTTC CASSYSLKGDSYEQYF
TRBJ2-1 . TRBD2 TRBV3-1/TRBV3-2 TGTGCCAGCAGCCGCTTCGGACTAGCGGGGGACAATGAGCAGTTCTTC CASSRFGLAGDNEQFF
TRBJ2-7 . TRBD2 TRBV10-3 TGTGCCATCCGGGGACAGGGGACTAGCGGGGCTAATGCGTTCCGCTACGAGCAGTACTTC CAIRGQGTSGANAFRYEQYF
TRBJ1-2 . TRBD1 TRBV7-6 TGTGCCAGCAGCCTGGAGGGCGGGACAGCCTCCTATGGCTACACCTTC CASSLEGGTASYGYTF
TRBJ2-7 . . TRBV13 TGTGCCAGCAGCTTAGGCCCCGGACTTCCCTACGAGCAGTACTTC CASSLGPGLPYEQYF
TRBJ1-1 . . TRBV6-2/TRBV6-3 TGTGCCAGCAGTTATCATTATGAGGAGCCCGGAGCTTTCTTT CASSYHYEEPGAFF
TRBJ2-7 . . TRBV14 TGTGCCAGCAGCCGCGGACAGTACCTTTCCTACGAGCAGTACTTC CASSRGQYLSYEQYF
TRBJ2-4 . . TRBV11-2 TGTGCCAGCAGCTTACCGGGGAGCCTAGCCAAAAACATTCAGTACTTC CASSLPGSLAKNIQYF
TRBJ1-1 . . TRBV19 TGTGCCAGTAGGAGCGGGGGACCGATGAACACTGAAGCTTTCTTT CASRSGGPMNTEAFF
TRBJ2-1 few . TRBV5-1 TGCGCCAGCAGCTTGGGACAGTACAATGAGCAGTTCTTC CASSLGQYNEQFF
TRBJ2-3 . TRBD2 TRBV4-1 TGCGCCAGCAGCCAAGAAAAGAACCTAGCGGGGACTAGCACAGATACGCAGTATTTT CASSQEKNLAGTSTDTQYF
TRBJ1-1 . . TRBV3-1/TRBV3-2 TGTGCCAGCAGCCAAAAGTCGGGAGGCGCTGAAGCTTTCTTT CASSQKSGGAEAFF
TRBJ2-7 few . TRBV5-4 TGTGCCAGCAGCCCGGAAGGTGGGCACAGAGCCTACGAGCAGTACTTC CASSPEGGHRAYEQYF
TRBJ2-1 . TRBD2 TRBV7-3 TGTGCCAGCAGCTCCTCGACCCGGACTAGCGGGGAGCAGTTCTTC CASSSSTRTSGEQFF
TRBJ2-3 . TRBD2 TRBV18 TGTGCCAGCTCACCCAGACTAGCGGGAGATGATACGCAGTATTTT CASSPRLAGDDTQYF
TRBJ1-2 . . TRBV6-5 TGTGCCAGCCGGGGGGAAACAGGGACGGCATATGGCTACACCTTC CASRGETGTAYGYTF
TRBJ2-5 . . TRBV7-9 TGTGCCAGCAGCTTAGCACATAACGGCCCCCAAGAGACCCAGTACTTC CASSLAHNGPQETQYF
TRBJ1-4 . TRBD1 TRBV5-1 TGCGCCAGCAGCACGGGGACAGCCACAACTAATGAAAAACTGTTTTTT CASSTGTATTNEKLFF
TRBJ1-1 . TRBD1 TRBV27 TGTGCCAGCAGTTTATCCGGGAACAGGGGGCGCGACACTGAAGCTTTCTTT CASSLSGNRGRDTEAFF
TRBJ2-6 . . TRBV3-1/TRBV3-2 TGTGCCAGCAGCCGCCAACAGGGCGCTGGGGCCAACGTCCTGACTTTC CASSRQQGAGANVLTF
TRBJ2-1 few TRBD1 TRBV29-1 TGCAGCGTTGAGCGGACAGGGACCTACAATGAGCAGTTCTTC CSVERTGTYNEQFF
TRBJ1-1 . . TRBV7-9 TGTGCCAGCATTCGAACAGGTTTAAACACTGAAGCTTTCTTT CASIRTGLNTEAFF
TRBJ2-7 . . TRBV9 TGTGCCAGCAGCTCCGCGGCTAGCTCCTACGAGCAGTACTTC CASSSAASSYEQYF
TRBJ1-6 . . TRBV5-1 TGCGCCAGCAGCCAAGGGACCGACAATTCACCCCTCCACTTT CASSQGTDNSPLHF
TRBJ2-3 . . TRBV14 TGTGCCAGCAGCCAGAGTAGGTTAACAGATACGCAGTATTTT CASSQSRLTDTQYF
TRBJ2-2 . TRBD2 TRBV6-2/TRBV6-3 TGTGCCAGCAGTCGACTAGCGGGAAACACCGGGGAGCTGTTTTTT CASSRLAGNTGELFF
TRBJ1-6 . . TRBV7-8 TGTGCCAGCAGGGCGACGGCGGGAAATAATTCACCCCTCCACTTT CASRATAGNNSPLHF
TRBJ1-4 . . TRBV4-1 TGCGCCAGCAGCTCGGGGGGGTACGAAAAACTGTTTTTT CASSSGGYEKLFF
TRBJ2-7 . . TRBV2 TGTGCCAGCAGGGGGCTTCGGGGGGCAGCCTACGAGCAGTACTTC CASRGLRGAAYEQYF
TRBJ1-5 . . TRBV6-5 TGTGCCAGCAGGGGGGCTGCAGGACAGCCCCAGCATTTT CASRGAAGQPQHF
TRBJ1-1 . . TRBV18 TGTGCCAGCTCACCCGGCAGCGGAGGGGACACTGAAGCTTTCTTT CASSPGSGGDTEAFF
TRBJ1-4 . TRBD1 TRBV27 TGTGCCAGCAGGCCGGGACAGGGGGCGGTCAAACTGTTTTTT CASRPGQGAVKLFF
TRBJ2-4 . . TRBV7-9 TGTGCCAGCAGCTCATCCCAGAATACCAAAAACATTCAGTACTTC CASSSSQNTKNIQYF
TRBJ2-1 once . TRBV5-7 TGTGCCAGCAGTTGGGGCCGAGCTCTTGAGCAGTTCTTC CASSWGRALEQFF
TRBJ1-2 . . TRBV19 TGTGCCAGTTCGGAACAGGTCTCTTCCTATGGCTACACCTTC CASSEQVSSYGYTF
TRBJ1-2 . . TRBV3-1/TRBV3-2 TGTGCCAGCAGCCAAATCCCCGTGGCAGCTGGCTACACCTTC CASSQIPVAAGYTF
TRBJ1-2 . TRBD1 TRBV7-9 TGTGCCAGCAGCTCTTTTCCCGGGACAGGGGTTGGCTACACCTTC CASSSFPGTGVGYTF
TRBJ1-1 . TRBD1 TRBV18 TGTGCCAGCTCACCGCCGACAGGGGCCCGGGTGGAAGCTTTCTTT CASSPPTGARVEAFF
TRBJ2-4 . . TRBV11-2 TGTGCCAGCAGCCGAGATCGGGGTTGGGCCAAAAACATTCAGTACTTC CASSRDRGWAKNIQYF
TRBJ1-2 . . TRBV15 TGTGCCACCAGCGACCTACCCAGAGTGATGAACTATGGCTACACCTTC CATSDLPRVMNYGYTF
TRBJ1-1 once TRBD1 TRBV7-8 TGTGCCAGCAGCCGCAACAGGGGAGAAACTGAAGCTTTCTTT CASSRNRGETEAFF
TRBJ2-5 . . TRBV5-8 TGTGCCAGCAGCCCCTTGGGAAGATCCCAAGAGACCCAGTACTTC CASSPLGRSQETQYF
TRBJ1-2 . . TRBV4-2 TGTGCCAGCAGCCCTAATGGGGGGTATGGCTACACCTTC CASSPNGGYGYTF
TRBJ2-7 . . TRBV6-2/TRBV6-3 TGTGCCAGCAGTTATGAAGTACTGAGGGTCTACGAGCAGTACTTC CASSYEVLRVYEQYF
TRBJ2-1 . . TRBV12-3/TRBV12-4 TGTGCCAGCCATTTAGCGGCTAGGAATGAGCAGTTCTTC CASHLAARNEQFF
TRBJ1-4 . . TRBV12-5 TGTGCTAGTGGTTTTGGGGGGGAGGATGAAAAACTGTTTTTT CASGFGGEDEKLFF
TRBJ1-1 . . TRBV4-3 TGCGCCAGCAGCCAAGATAGATTGACTGAAGCTTTCTTT CASSQDRLTEAFF
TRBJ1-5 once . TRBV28 TGTGCCAGCAACGGGGAGAGGGGTGACAATCAGCCCCAGCATTTT CASNGERGDNQPQHF
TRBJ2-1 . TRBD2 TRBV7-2 TGTGCCAGCAGCTTAGGGGGACTAGCGGGGCACAATGAGCAGTTCTTC CASSLGGLAGHNEQFF
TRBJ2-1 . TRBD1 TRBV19 TGTGCCAGTACCGTCAACAGGGGTTTCGATGAGCAGTTCTTC CASTVNRGFDEQFF
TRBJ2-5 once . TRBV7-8 TGTGCCAGCAGCTTTGGAACCAACCGGGGCGAGACCCAGTACTTC CASSFGTNRGETQYF
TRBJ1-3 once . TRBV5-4 TGTGCCAGCAGCTTGGACGGCAGGTGGAACTTTGGAAACACCATATATTTT CASSLDGRWNFGNTIYF